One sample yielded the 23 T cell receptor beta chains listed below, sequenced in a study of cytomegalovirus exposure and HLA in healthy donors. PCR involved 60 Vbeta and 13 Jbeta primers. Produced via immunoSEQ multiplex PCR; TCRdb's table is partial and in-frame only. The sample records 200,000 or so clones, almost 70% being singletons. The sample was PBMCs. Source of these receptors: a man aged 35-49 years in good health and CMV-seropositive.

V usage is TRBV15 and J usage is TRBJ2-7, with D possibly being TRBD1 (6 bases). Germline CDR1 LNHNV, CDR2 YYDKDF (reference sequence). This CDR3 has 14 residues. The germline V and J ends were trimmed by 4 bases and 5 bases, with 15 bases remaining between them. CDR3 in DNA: TGTGCCACCAGCATAGGCTACAGGGTTGACGAGCAGTACTTC. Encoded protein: CATSIGYRVDEQYF.

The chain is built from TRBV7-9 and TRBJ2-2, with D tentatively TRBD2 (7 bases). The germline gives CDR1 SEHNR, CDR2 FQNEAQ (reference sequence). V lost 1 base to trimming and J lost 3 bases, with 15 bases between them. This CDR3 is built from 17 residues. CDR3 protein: CASSLDGGRGYTGELFF. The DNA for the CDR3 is TGTGCCAGCAGCTTAGACGGGGGGCGCGGGTACACCGGGGAGCTGTTTTTT. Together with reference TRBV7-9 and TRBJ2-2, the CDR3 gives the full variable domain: DTGVSQNPRHKITKRGQNVTFRCDPISEHNRLYWYRQTLGQGPEFLTYFQNEAQLEKSRLLSDRFSAERPKGSFSTLEIQRTEQGDSAMYLCASSLDGGRGYTGELFFGEGSRLTVL.

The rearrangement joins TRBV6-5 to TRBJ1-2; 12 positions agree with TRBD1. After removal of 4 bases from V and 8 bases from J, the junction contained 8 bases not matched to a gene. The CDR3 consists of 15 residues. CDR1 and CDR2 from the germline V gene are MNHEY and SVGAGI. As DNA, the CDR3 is TGTGCCAGCAGTTCGGGACAGGGGGCACGTGGGGGCTACACCTTC. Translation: CASSSGQGARGGYTF.

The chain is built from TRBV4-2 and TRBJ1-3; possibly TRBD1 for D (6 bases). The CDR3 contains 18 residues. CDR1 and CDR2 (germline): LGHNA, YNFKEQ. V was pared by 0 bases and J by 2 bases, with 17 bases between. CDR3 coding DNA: TGTGCCAGCAGCCAAGAGGGAAGCCCCGGGGGGCCTGGAAACACCATATATTTT. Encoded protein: CASSQEGSPGGPGNTIYF.

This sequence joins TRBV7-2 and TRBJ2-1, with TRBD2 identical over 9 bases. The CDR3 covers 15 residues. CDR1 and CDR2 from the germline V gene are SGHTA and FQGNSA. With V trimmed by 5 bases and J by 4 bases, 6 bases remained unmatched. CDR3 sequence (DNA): TGTGCCAGCAGCCCGAACAGCGGGGGGTACAATGAGCAGTTCTTC. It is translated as CASSPNSGGYNEQFF.

The CDR3 sequence: CASSPGLAGQETQYF. CDR3 in DNA: TGTGCCAGCAGCCCGGGACTAGCGGGGCAAGAGACCCAGTACTTC. V usage is TRBV13 and J usage is TRBJ2-5; 13 nucleotides align to TRBD2. V trimming: 5 bases; J trimming: 2 bases; junction bases outside the gene matches: 2. This CDR3 has 15 amino acids. Germline V gene data show CDR1 as PRHDT and CDR2 as FYEKMQ (reference sequence).

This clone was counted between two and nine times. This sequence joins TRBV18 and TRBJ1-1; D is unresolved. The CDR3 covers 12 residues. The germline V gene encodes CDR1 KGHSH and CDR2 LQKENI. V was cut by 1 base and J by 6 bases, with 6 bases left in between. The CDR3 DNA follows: TGTGCCAGCTCACCACGGAGCGCTGAAGCTTTCTTT. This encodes CASSPRSAEAFF.

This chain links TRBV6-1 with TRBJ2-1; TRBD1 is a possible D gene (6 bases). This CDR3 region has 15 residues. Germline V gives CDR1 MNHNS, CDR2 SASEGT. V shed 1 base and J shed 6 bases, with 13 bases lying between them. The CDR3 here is CASSEGGRGSNEQFF. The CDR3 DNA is TGTGCCAGCAGTGAAGGAGGCAGGGGTAGCAATGAGCAGTTCTTC.

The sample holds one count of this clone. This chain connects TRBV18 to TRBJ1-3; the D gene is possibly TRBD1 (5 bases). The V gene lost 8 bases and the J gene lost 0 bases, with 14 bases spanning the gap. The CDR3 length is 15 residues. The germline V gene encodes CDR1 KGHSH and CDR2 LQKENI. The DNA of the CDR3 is TGTGCCAGCCGCGGGACGGCGAGCTCTGGAAACACCATATATTTT. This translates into CASRGTASSGNTIYF.

The CDR3 region has the DNA TGTGCCACCAGCAGAGAATGGACGAGGACAGCAGATGAAAAACTGTTTTTT. It is translated as CATSREWTRTADEKLFF. The V call is TRBV15, the J call TRBJ1-4; D is perhaps TRBD1 (6 bases). Trimming cost V 0 bases and J 6 bases, with 17 bases left between them. The CDR3 runs to 17 residues. Germline V lookup: CDR1 LNHNV, CDR2 YYDKDF (reference sequence). Supplemented by reference TRBV15 and TRBJ1-4, the full variable domain reads DAMVIQNPRYQVTQFGKPVTLSCSQTLNHNVMYWYQQKSSQAPKLLFHYYDKDFNNEADTPDNFQSRRPNTSFCFLDIRSPGLGDTAMYLCATSREWTRTADEKLFFGSGTQLSVL.

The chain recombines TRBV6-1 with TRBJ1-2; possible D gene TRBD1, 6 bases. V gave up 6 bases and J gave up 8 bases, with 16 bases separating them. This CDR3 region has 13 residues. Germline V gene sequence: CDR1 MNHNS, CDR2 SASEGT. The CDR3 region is CASSLGQRRGYTF. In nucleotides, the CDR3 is TGTGCCAGCAGCCTAGGACAGAGAAGAGGCTACACCTTC.

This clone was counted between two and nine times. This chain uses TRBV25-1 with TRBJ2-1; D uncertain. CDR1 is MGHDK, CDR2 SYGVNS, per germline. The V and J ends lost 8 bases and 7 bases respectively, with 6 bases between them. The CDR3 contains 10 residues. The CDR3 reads CASSLNEQFF. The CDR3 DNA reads TGTGCCAGCTCGTTGAATGAGCAGTTCTTC.

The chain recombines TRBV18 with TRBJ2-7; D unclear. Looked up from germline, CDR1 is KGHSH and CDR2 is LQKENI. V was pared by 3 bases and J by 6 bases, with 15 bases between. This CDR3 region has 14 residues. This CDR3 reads CASSPPEPTGEQYF. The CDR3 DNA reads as TGTGCCAGCTCACCTCCGGAGCCCACTGGCGAGCAGTACTTC.

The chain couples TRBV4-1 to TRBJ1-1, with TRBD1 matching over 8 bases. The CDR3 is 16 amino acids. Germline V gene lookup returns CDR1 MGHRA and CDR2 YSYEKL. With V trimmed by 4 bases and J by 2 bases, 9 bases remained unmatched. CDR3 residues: CASSLGTGDRNTEAFF. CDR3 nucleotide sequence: TGCGCCAGCAGCCTCGGGACAGGAGACCGAAACACTGAAGCTTTCTTT.

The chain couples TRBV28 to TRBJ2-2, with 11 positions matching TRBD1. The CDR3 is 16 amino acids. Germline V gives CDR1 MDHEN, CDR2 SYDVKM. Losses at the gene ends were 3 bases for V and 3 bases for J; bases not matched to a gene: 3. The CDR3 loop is CASSLGQGVDTGELFF. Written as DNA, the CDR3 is TGTGCCAGCAGTTTGGGACAGGGGGTAGACACCGGGGAGCTGTTTTTT.

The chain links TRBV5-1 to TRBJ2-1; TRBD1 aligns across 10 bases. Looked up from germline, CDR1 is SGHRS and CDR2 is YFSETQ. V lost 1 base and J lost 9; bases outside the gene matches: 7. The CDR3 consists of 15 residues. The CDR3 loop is CASSLWDRGLSEQFF. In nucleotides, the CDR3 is TGCGCCAGCAGCTTGTGGGACAGGGGCTTAAGTGAGCAGTTCTTC. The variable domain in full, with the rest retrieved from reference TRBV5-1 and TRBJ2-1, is KAGVTQTPRYLIKTRGQQVTLSCSPISGHRSVSWYQQTPGQGLQFLFEYFSETQRNKGNFPGRFSGRQFSNSRSEMNVSTLELGDSALYLCASSLWDRGLSEQFFGPGTRLTVL.

The CDR3 spells CASSQTSSRGGEQYF. As DNA, the CDR3 is TGTGCCAGCAGCCAAACCTCTTCCAGGGGTGGCGAGCAGTACTTC. V and J are TRBV9 and TRBJ2-7, with a weak D call TRBD1 (6 bases). The germline gives CDR1 SGDLS, CDR2 YYNGEE. This CDR3 comprises 15 residues. V was cut by 4 bases and J by 6 bases, with 20 bases left in between.

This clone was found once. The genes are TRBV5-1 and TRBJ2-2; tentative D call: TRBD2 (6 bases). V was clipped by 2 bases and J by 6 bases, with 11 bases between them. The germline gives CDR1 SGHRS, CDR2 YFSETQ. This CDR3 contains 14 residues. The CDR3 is CASSLGTPPGELFF. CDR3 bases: TGCGCCAGCAGCTTAGGGACTCCACCCGGGGAGCTGTTTTTT.

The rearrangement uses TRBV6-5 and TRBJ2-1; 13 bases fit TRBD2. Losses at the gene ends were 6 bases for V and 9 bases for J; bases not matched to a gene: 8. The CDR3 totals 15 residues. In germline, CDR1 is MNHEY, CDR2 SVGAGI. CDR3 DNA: TGTGCCAGCAGAAAACTAGCGGGGGGGCGAGGTGAGCAGTTCTTC. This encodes CASRKLAGGRGEQFF.

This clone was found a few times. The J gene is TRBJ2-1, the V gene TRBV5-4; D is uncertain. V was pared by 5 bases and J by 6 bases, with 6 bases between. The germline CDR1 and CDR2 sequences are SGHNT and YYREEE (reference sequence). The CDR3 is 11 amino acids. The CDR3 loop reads CASSTLNEQFF. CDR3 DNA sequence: TGTGCCAGCAGTACTCTCAATGAGCAGTTCTTC.

As DNA, the CDR3 is TGTGCCAGCAGGACACGCCCCGGGACAGCAAACGGGGAGCTGTTTTTT. Encoded protein: CASRTRPGTANGELFF. This chain connects TRBV5-5 to TRBJ2-2; 7 bases are a match to TRBD1. This CDR3 comprises 16 residues. The junction had 14 bases not matched to a gene; V was cut back by 5 bases and J by 7 bases. Looked up from germline, CDR1 is SGHKS and CDR2 is YYEKEE (reference sequence).

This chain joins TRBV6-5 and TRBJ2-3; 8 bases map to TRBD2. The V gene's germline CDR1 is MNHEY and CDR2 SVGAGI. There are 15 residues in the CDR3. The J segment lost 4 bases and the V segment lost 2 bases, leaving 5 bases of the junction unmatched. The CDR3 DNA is TGTGCCAGCAGTTACGCGGGGGGCCTGGCAGATACGCAGTATTTT. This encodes CASSYAGGLADTQYF.

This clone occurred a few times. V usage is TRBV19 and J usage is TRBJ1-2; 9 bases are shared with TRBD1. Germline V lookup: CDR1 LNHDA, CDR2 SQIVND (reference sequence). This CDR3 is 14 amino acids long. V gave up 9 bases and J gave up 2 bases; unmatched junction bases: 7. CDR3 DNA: TGTGCCAGCCGGGAGGGACAGGGCAACTATGGCTACACCTTC. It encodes CASREGQGNYGYTF.